These 8 T cell receptor beta chains share one sample of origin, sequenced in a study of blood T cell repertoires in COVID-19. TCRdb keeps only in-frame clones here, not all; method: immunoSEQ multiplex PCR. This sample has roughly 250,000 clones, with 85% to 90% found just once. Material: peripheral blood. The origin of the receptors is a woman aged 40 to 55 with acute or convalescent COVID-19.

The CDR3 DNA follows: TGCAGCGTTCAAGGACAGTTCAATCAGCCCCAGCATTTT. This translates into CSVQGQFNQPQHF. V is TRBV29-1 and J is TRBJ1-5; D might be TRBD1 (6 bases). Germline V gene data show CDR1 as SQVTM and CDR2 as ANQGSEA. CDR3 length equals 13 residues. V was pared by 5 bases and J by 3 bases, with 11 bases between.

The V and J genes are TRBV19 and TRBJ1-3; no firm D call. V was pared by 5 bases and J by 0 bases, with 11 bases between. The CDR3 consists of 15 residues. Germline CDR1 and CDR2: LNHDA and SQIVND (reference sequence). The chain's CDR3 is CASSVTVSSGNTIYF. CDR3 nucleotides: TGTGCCAGTAGTGTCACAGTCAGCTCTGGAAACACCATATATTTT.

V usage is TRBV2 and J usage is TRBJ1-6; D perhaps matches TRBD1 (5 bases). The V and J ends lost 7 bases and 7 bases respectively, with 11 bases between them. This CDR3 spans 13 amino acids. Germline V gene lookup returns CDR1 SNHLY and CDR2 FYNNEI. The CDR3 bases are TGTGCCAGCACCCCGGGGGGGAATTCACCCCTCCACTTT. Its protein product is CASTPGGNSPLHF. The full variable domain, its missing parts supplied by reference TRBV2 and TRBJ1-6, is EPEVTQTPSHQVTQMGQEVILRCVPISNHLYFYWYRQILGQKVEFLVSFYNNEISEKSEIFDDQFSVERPDGSNFTLKIRSTKLEDSAMYFCASTPGGNSPLHFGNGTRLTVT.

The rearrangement links TRBV2 to TRBJ1-1; 7 bases match TRBD1. Germline assignment: CDR1 SNHLY and CDR2 FYNNEI. The CDR3 has 15 amino acids. The ends lost 5 bases at V and 4 bases at J; junction bases unmatched: 10. The CDR3 DNA reads as TGTGCCAGCAGTTTCCAGTACAGGGGTATCACTGAAGCTTTCTTT. Translation gives CASSFQYRGITEAFF.

V and J are TRBV6-5 and TRBJ2-4; D possibly corresponds to TRBD2 (5 bases). Trimming stripped 11 bases from V and 5 bases from J, with 16 bases between. This CDR3 is built from 13 residues. CDR1 MNHEY and CDR2 SVGAGI come from the germline V gene. This chain's CDR3 is CAAARGQQNIQYF. CDR3 bases: TGTGCCGCCGCACGCGGGCAACAAAACATTCAGTACTTC.

The genes are TRBV6-5 and TRBJ2-3; D is undetermined. V lost 1 base, J lost 3 bases, and 5 bases lay in between. CDR1 and CDR2 (germline): MNHEY, SVGAGI. This CDR3 region has 13 residues. As DNA, the CDR3 is TGTGCCAGCAGTTACTTAGAGACAGATACGCAGTATTTT. Amino acid sequence: CASSYLETDTQYF.

The chain has TRBV12-3 or TRBV12-4 and TRBJ1-2; D perhaps matches TRBD1 (6 bases). The CDR3 runs to 13 residues. Trimming took 5 bases from V and 10 from J, leaving 17 bases between them. The CDR3 nucleotides read TGTGCCAGCAGTGTCGGGACACCGTACGACTACACCTTC. Translating gives CASSVGTPYDYTF.

V and J are TRBV11-2 and TRBJ2-3; TRBD1 matches 9 bases. Germline assignment: CDR1 SGHAT and CDR2 FQNNGV. CDR3 length equals 19 residues. V shed 8 bases, J shed 2 bases, and the junction held 20 bases outside the gene matches. The CDR3 is CASSRGGTGRTGFTDTQYF. In nucleotides, the CDR3 is TGTGCCAGCTCCAGGGGTGGGACAGGGAGGACGGGGTTCACAGATACGCAGTATTTT.